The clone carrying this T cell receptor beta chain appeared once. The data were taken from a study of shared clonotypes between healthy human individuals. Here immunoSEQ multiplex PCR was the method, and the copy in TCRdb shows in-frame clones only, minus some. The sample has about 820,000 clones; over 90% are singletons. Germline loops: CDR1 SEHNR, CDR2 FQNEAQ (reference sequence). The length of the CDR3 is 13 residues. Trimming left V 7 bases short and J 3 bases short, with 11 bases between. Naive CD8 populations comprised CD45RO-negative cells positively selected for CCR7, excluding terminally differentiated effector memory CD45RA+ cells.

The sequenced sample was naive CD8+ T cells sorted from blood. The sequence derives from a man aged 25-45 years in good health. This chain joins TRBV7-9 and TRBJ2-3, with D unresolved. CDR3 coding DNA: TGTGCCAGCACACCCCGCCGGACAGATACGCAGTATTTT. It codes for CASTPRRTDTQYF.